Listed here are 8 T cell receptor beta chains from one sample, sequenced in a study of CD8 T cells in Susac syndrome. The RNA input was about 0.5 to 1 ug, and it was reverse transcribed with random hexamers. TCRdb fed the immunoSEQ multiplex PCR reads into MiXCR, producing one record per CDR3 protein. The data show over 100,000 distinct CDR3 sequences, with over 90% seen just once and less than 0.15% held by the top ten. The sequenced material came from CD4+ T cells from PBMCs. The receptor set was obtained from a human donor in good health.

The chain uses TRBV14 and TRBJ1-3; 7 bases are a match to TRBD1. This CDR3 is built from 15 residues. Trimming at V came to 3 bases and at J to 6 bases, leaving 8 bases not matched to a gene. CDR1 is SGHDN and CDR2 is FVKESK in the germline V gene. The CDR3 region has the DNA TGTGCCAGCAGCCACTCCGCCGGGACAGTAAACACCATATATTTT. This sequence encodes CASSHSAGTVNTIYF.

The rearrangement uses TRBV6-1 and TRBJ2-7; 9 bases map to TRBD1. The V segment lost 4 bases and the J segment 3 bases; nucleotides outside the gene matches: 7. Germline CDR1 and CDR2: MNHNS and SASEGT. The CDR3 loop spans 15 amino acids. CDR3 in amino acids: CASSGGQGRGYEQYF. CDR3 nucleotides: TGTGCCAGCAGTGGGGGACAGGGAAGAGGCTACGAGCAGTACTTC.

The chain carries TRBV20-1 and TRBJ1-2; possible D gene TRBD1, 6 bases. V lost 5 bases and J lost 4, with 11 bases in between. The CDR3 has 12 residues. Germline CDR1 reads DFQATT; CDR2 reads SNEGSKA (reference sequence). CDR3 DNA sequence: TGCAGTGCTCGGACAGATACCTATGGCTACACCTTC. This translates into CSARTDTYGYTF.

This chain links TRBV19 with TRBJ1-1; no clear D. Per the germline V gene, CDR1 is LNHDA and CDR2 is SQIVND (reference sequence). Trimming cost V 4 bases and J 1 base, with 4 bases left between them. This CDR3 has 12 amino acids. For the CDR3, the DNA is TGTGCCAGTAGTACCGGGAACACTGAAGCTTTCTTT. As protein: CASSTGNTEAFF.

The V gene is TRBV7-9, the J gene TRBJ2-3; D is unresolved. V was trimmed by 2 bases and J by 3 bases, leaving 15 bases between them. Germline CDR1 and CDR2: SEHNR and FQNEAQ (reference sequence). CDR3 length: 16 residues. The CDR3 is CASSLKVVGKTDTQYF. The CDR3, as DNA: TGTGCCAGCAGCTTAAAAGTTGTGGGGAAAACAGATACGCAGTATTTT.

Details on this clonotype: At one boundary the junction diverges from the germline segment, which might be a read error. The rearrangement uses TRBV20-1 and TRBJ1-1; no clear D. There are 12 residues in the CDR3. Germline CDR1 reads DFQATT; CDR2 reads SNEGSKA (reference sequence). The CDR3, as DNA: TGCAGTGCTCGAGAGGGAGGCGGTGAAGCTTTCTTT. This encodes CSAREGGGEAFF.

The chain carries TRBV25-1 and TRBJ1-1; 9 nucleotides match TRBD1. The CDR3 has 15 residues. V was pared by 6 bases and J by 6 bases, with 11 bases of the junction left unmatched. The germline gives CDR1 MGHDK, CDR2 SYGVNS. In nucleotides, the CDR3 is TGTGCCAGCAGCGCCGGGACAGGGTATTCGTCTGAAGCTTTCTTT. This codes for CASSAGTGYSSEAFF.

The rearrangement joins TRBV6-2 or TRBV6-3 to TRBJ2-7; a possible D gene is TRBD1 (6 bases). The CDR3 contains 16 residues. The V gene's germline CDR1 is MNHEY and CDR2 SVGEGT. Trimming removed 4 bases at V and 7 bases at J, with 23 bases between. CDR3 bases: TGTGCCAGCAGTTCTGGGAGCAGGGGAAGTTCGGGAGAGCAGTACTTC. This encodes CASSSGSRGSSGEQYF.